One and the same sample provided the 20 T cell receptor beta chains below, sequenced in a study of blood T cell repertoires in COVID-19 (dated by TCRdb to the early 2020s). Libraries were made using the immunoSEQ multiplex PCR assay. What TCRdb holds here is the immuneACCESS table cut down to in-frame rearrangements. Part of the clones is not present; checked against another copy, under half of the missing clones reflect an unresolved V gene, and the others are unexplained. For this sample there are 120,000 to 150,000 clones; around 84% appear just once. The ten largest account for over 4% of the sample. The sequencing input was peripheral blood. These receptor sequences come from a woman in her 50s with acute or convalescent COVID-19.

V usage is TRBV28 and J usage is TRBJ1-2; no reliable D call. V lost 7 bases and J 1 base, leaving 13 bases between the germline ends. The CDR3 contains 14 residues. Germline CDR1 and CDR2: MDHEN and SYDVKM. CDR3 loop: CASTSRQFNYGYTF. DNA for the CDR3: TGTGCCAGCACCTCTAGGCAGTTTAACTATGGCTACACCTTC.

Only one count was recorded for this clone. As DNA, the CDR3 is TGTGCCAGCAGTTTCGCCGGGACAGAGCAGTTCTTC. It is translated as CASSFAGTEQFF. This sequence joins TRBV28 and TRBJ2-1, with D possibly being TRBD1 (6 bases). Germline V gene lookup returns CDR1 MDHEN and CDR2 SYDVKM. The CDR3 consists of 12 residues. The V end lost 3 bases, the J end lost 10 bases, and 10 bases lay between the germline ends.

The rearrangement links TRBV18 to TRBJ2-1, with 9 bases that match TRBD2. Trimming took 3 bases from V and 8 from J; bases not matched to a gene: 5. The CDR3 is 14 amino acids. CDR1 and CDR2 from the germline V gene are KGHSH and LQKENI. The CDR3 region has the DNA TGTGCCAGCTCACCTCAACTAGCGGGCGATGAGCAGTTCTTC. Protein product: CASSPQLAGDEQFF.

This chain joins TRBV21-1 and TRBJ2-4; the DNA was not used to check the table's D call, TRBD1. TRBV21-1 is shown as a pseudogene. CDR3 length equals 15 residues. CDR3 in amino acids: CASRRDRSIENIQYF. The CDR3 nucleotides read TGTGCCAGTCGCCGGGACAGGTCCATAGAAAACATTCAGTACTTC.

The rearrangement joins TRBV6-2 or TRBV6-3 to TRBJ2-7, with D possibly TRBD1 on 8 matching bases. Trimming pared 5 bases from V and 7 bases from J, leaving 12 bases between. There are 12 residues in the CDR3. In germline, CDR1 is MNHEY, CDR2 SVGEGT. The CDR3 sequence is CASSHRGGEQYF. CDR3 DNA sequence: TGTGCCAGCAGTCACAGGGGGGGAGAGCAGTACTTC.

The genes are TRBV6-2 or TRBV6-3 and TRBJ1-2; TRBD1 agrees at 11 bases. V lost 6 bases and J lost 7; bases outside the gene matches: 7. There are 14 residues in the CDR3. Germline loops: CDR1 MNHEY, CDR2 SVGEGT. The CDR3 sequence is CASSRTGGDSGYTF. In nucleotides, the CDR3 is TGTGCCAGCAGCCGGACAGGGGGCGACTCTGGCTACACCTTC.

V and J are TRBV29-1 and TRBJ2-3; D might be TRBD2 (5 bases). The CDR3 runs 14 residues. The V gene lost 6 bases and the J gene lost 4 bases, with 17 bases spanning the gap. CDR1 SQVTM and CDR2 ANQGSEA come from the germline V gene. The DNA of the CDR3 is TGCAGCGTCCCCCGAGACTTGAGGGCAGATACGCAGTATTTT. It encodes CSVPRDLRADTQYF.

This clone was seen a few times. CDR3 in DNA: TGTGCCAGTCGCAGGGGTGGAGAAAAACTGTTTTTT. It translates to CASRRGGEKLFF. This chain uses TRBV19 with TRBJ1-4; weak D call: TRBD1 (6 bases). This CDR3 has 12 residues. From germline, CDR1 is LNHDA and CDR2 SQIVND (reference sequence). The ends were cut back, 8 bases at V and 8 bases at J, with 12 bases in the middle.

The rearrangement uses TRBV28 and TRBJ2-1, with D possibly matching TRBD2 (5 bases). The CDR3 loop spans 15 amino acids. CDR1 and CDR2 from the germline V gene are MDHEN and SYDVKM. V lost 6 bases and J lost 2, with 14 bases in between. For the CDR3, the DNA is TGTGCCAGCAGCCCTGGACTCTCTGCCTACAATGAGCAGTTCTTC. It translates to CASSPGLSAYNEQFF.

The gene calls are TRBV9 and TRBJ2-6; D remains unclear. CDR3 length: 14 residues. Per germline, CDR1 SGDLS and CDR2 YYNGEE. V was cut by 4 bases and J by 2 bases, with 7 bases left in between. CDR3 amino acids: CASSLGPGANVLTF. The CDR3, as DNA: TGTGCCAGCAGCCTGGGCCCTGGGGCCAACGTCCTGACTTTC.

V usage is TRBV5-5 and J usage is TRBJ2-7, with 9 bases matching TRBD2. The J segment lost 4 bases and the V segment lost 4 bases, leaving 12 bases of the junction unmatched. Germline CDR1 is SGHKS and CDR2 is YYEKEE (reference sequence). The CDR3 has 16 residues. The CDR3 DNA sequence: TGTGCCAGCAGCCTGGGGCCGGGACTAGCCTATTACGAGCAGTACTTC. This gives the protein CASSLGPGLAYYEQYF.

This chain uses TRBV5-1 with TRBJ2-3, with 10 bases identical to TRBD1. The CDR3 totals 16 residues. Germline CDR1 SGHRS, CDR2 YFSETQ. V lost 2 bases to trimming and J lost 6 bases; unmatched junction nucleotides: 9. The CDR3 protein is CASSLGTGDARDTQYF. In DNA, the CDR3 is TGCGCCAGCAGCTTAGGGACAGGGGACGCCAGGGATACGCAGTATTTT.

This clone has just one count. The rearrangement joins TRBV19 to TRBJ1-2, with TRBD1 matching 8 bases. The length of the CDR3 is 13 residues. Germline CDR1 LNHDA, CDR2 SQIVND (reference sequence). The junction had 1 base not matched to a gene; V was cut back by 1 base and J by 6 bases. In nucleotides, the CDR3 is TGTGCCAGTAGTATAGGGGGACAGGATGGCTACACCTTC. Translated, it gives CASSIGGQDGYTF.

As for this clone: The sample has other DNA sequences that encode this CDR3 too. The gene calls are TRBV7-2 and TRBJ1-5; maybe TRBD1 (5 bases). This CDR3 has 16 residues. Germline-derived CDR1 and CDR2 are SGHTA and FQGNSA. V was pared by 1 base and J by 0 bases, with 10 bases between. Written as DNA, the CDR3 is TGTGCCAGCAGCTTAGGGGCAGGGAATAGCAATCAGCCCCAGCATTTT. Amino acids: CASSLGAGNSNQPQHF.

The V call is TRBV24-1, the J call TRBJ2-5; 7 nucleotides align to TRBD1. The CDR3 consists of 13 residues. CDR1 and CDR2 from the germline V gene are KGHDR and SFDVKD. The trim removed 9 bases at V and 1 base at J, leaving 4 bases unmatched. CDR3 nucleotides: TGTGCCACCTCTAACAGGGGCCAAGAGACCCAGTACTTC. As protein: CATSNRGQETQYF.

The genes are TRBV9 and TRBJ2-1, with TRBD2 matching 7 bases. V trimming: 4 bases; J trimming: 3 bases; junction bases outside the gene matches: 7. Germline V lookup: CDR1 SGDLS, CDR2 YYNGEE. The CDR3 totals 15 residues. The CDR3 DNA follows: TGTGCCAGCAGCCGGGGCGGGGGTGACTACAATGAGCAGTTCTTC. Protein: CASSRGGGDYNEQFF.

This chain joins TRBV12-3 or TRBV12-4 and TRBJ1-4; possibly TRBD1 for D (5 bases). CDR3 length: 13 residues. Trimming pared 6 bases from V and 7 bases from J, leaving 12 bases between. The CDR3 sequence: CASRSPGGEKLFF. CDR3 coding DNA: TGTGCCAGCAGGAGCCCGGGGGGTGAAAAACTGTTTTTT.

The gene calls are TRBV18 and TRBJ1-3; TRBD1 aligns across 7 bases. The CDR3 length is 15 residues. V was pared by 4 bases and J by 1 base, with 4 bases of the junction left unmatched. Germline CDR1 KGHSH, CDR2 LQKENI. CDR3 bases: TGTGCCAGCTCACGTGGACAGGCGTCTGGAAACACCATATATTTT. It is translated as CASSRGQASGNTIYF. The variable domain in full, with the rest retrieved from reference TRBV18 and TRBJ1-3, is NAGVMQNPRHLVRRRGQEARLRCSPMKGHSHVYWYRQLPEEGLKFMVYLQKENIIDESGMPKERFSAEFPKEGPSILRIQQVVRGDSAAYFCASSRGQASGNTIYFGEGSWLTVV.

The V gene is TRBV4-2, the J gene TRBJ1-2; 8 bases fit TRBD1. The CDR3 length is 13 residues. V gave up 2 bases and J gave up 8 bases; unmatched junction bases: 4. CDR1 LGHNA and CDR2 YNFKEQ come from the germline V gene. The CDR3 nucleotides read TGTGCCAGCAGCCAACAGGGGGCAGGAGGCTACACCTTC. This encodes CASSQQGAGGYTF.

This clone showed up just a few times. V is TRBV29-1 and J is TRBJ1-5, with TRBD1 identical over 8 bases. The germline gives CDR1 SQVTM, CDR2 ANQGSEA. The CDR3 is 15 residues long. Trimming cost V 4 bases and J 3 bases; bases outside gene matches: 8. The CDR3 protein is CSVGDQGANNQPQHF. In DNA form, the CDR3 reads TGCAGCGTTGGGGATCAGGGGGCCAACAATCAGCCCCAGCATTTT.